The present entry profiles one TCR beta chain with its context. Its specific antigen is unknown. No qualities accompany the bases; no much larger clone lies one base away. The CDR3 runs 14 amino acids, cysteine and phenylalanine included. CDR3 DNA is the only sequence kept; it has 42 bases, read in frame from the first base. The germline V gene (reference sequence) supplies CDR1 LNHDA and CDR2 SQIVND. Trimming takes 5 bases from V and 7 bases from J, and the germline ends sit 17 bases apart. The sample is drawn from a study of control samples from healthy donors and cancer patients (dated by TCRdb to 2020 to 2021). The method behind the library was the immunoSEQ multiplex PCR assay. The clones in this table, taken by TCRdb from immuneACCESS, are in-frame only. Not every clone is retained; where verified, under half of the shortfall comes from an unresolved V gene, and the cause of the rest is unknown. The sample contains approximately 52,000 clones, more than 95% of them found a single time. Roughly 0.99% of the sample is in the top ten clones.

Sample: blood. This clonotype was obtained from a woman younger than 35 in good health. The receptor chain draws on TRBV19 and TRBJ1-1, and perhaps TRBD1 as D gene, on 6 matching bases. The CDR3 sequence is CASSSYSGTYEAFF. In nucleotide form, the sequence is TGTGCCAGTAGTTCCTATTCCGGGACATATGAAGCTTTCTTT.